This is a list of T cell receptor beta chains from one sample in a study of cytomegalovirus exposure and HLA in healthy donors. Using immunoSEQ multiplex PCR, the repertoire was profiled, and TCRdb retains in-frame clones only, with some absent. The sample's table shows some 75,000 clones. Sequenced sample: PBMCs. These receptors were taken from a boy between 10 and 17 years old in good health and CMV-seronegative. Each CDR3 is given with its conserved first and last residue.

V	J	CDR3
TRBV15	TRBJ2-5	CATSRAASVQETQYF
TRBV9	TRBJ1-2	CASSASGTGGSYGYTF
TRBV7-6	TRBJ2-7	CASSLGGNYEQYF
TRBV7-9	TRBJ2-7	CASSLAGSAYEQYF
TRBV14	TRBJ2-3	CASSQGGEDITDTQYF
TRBV7-9	TRBJ1-3	CASSRTGSKRGGSGNTIYF
TRBV4-2	TRBJ2-2	CASSQASRAGGELFF
TRBV5-4	TRBJ1-2	CASSLGERTRDTPNYGYTF
TRBV7-2	TRBJ2-7	CASSSLGPSYEQYF
TRBV6-1	TRBJ1-1	CASRTQANTEAFF
TRBV19	TRBJ1-6	CASSILHPGTLHF
TRBV5-7	TRBJ2-2	CASSFGGPGELFF
TRBV2	TRBJ1-2	CASRYGTPNRSYGYTF
TRBV25-1	TRBJ2-5	CASSEGLVLETQYF
TRBV2	TRBJ1-2	CASSGTTGMGGYTF
TRBV7-9	TRBJ2-7	CASSFPGQAYYEQYF
TRBV5-1	TRBJ1-4	CASSSYSGATNEKLFF
TRBV5-1	TRBJ1-2	CASSLLPRHHYGYTF
TRBV18	TRBJ2-7	CASSPRTESYEQYF
TRBV7-2	TRBJ2-7	CASSLDFSDYEQYF
TRBV27	TRBJ2-7	CASSLSMAVEQYF
TRBV4-1	TRBJ2-5	CASSESGAGGLETQYF
TRBV25-1	TRBJ2-3	CASSYVSRGSTDTQYF
TRBV7-3	TRBJ1-6	CASSLDRGGSPLHF
TRBV7-9	TRBJ1-1	CASSRAGAFF
TRBV19	TRBJ1-2	CASSPSGQGFAYGYTF
TRBV9	TRBJ2-5	CASSVDRGMETQYF
TRBV6-1	TRBJ1-2	CASSEAGRNGYTF
TRBV19	TRBJ1-1	CASSLIPGQRNTEAFF
TRBV10-3	TRBJ2-7	CAISGGTGAYEQYF
TRBV18	TRBJ1-1	CASSPNTGLDTEAFF
TRBV5-4	TRBJ2-2	CASSLVGQEPTGELFF
TRBV4-1	TRBJ2-3	CASSRDIGTDTQYF
TRBV12-5	TRBJ2-2	CASEAGRTGELFF
TRBV4-1	TRBJ1-3	CASSPEGAAKTSGNTIYF
TRBV18	TRBJ2-1	CASSRTSGVGYNEQFF
TRBV11-3	TRBJ2-3	CASSFGLAGAGRDTQYF